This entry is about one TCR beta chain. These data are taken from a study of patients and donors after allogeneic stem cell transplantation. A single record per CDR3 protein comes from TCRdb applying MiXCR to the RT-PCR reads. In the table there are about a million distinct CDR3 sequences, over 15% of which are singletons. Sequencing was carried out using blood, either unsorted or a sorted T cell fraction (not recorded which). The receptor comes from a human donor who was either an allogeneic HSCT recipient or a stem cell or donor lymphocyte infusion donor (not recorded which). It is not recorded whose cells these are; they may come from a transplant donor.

CDR3 amino acids: CSARGTSGKDVGTDTQYF. CDR3 coding DNA: TGCAGTGCTAGAGGGACTAGCGGAAAAGATGTGGGGACAGATACGCAGTATTTT. The chain combines TRBV20-1 with TRBJ2-3, with 10 bases matching TRBD2. Unmatched junction bases numbered 13, after V lost 1 base and J lost 3 bases. Germline CDR1 reads DFQATT; CDR2 reads SNEGSKA (reference sequence). This CDR3 spans 18 amino acids.